What follows describes a single TCR beta chain. Looked up from germline, CDR1 is KGHSH and CDR2 is LQKENI. V lost 3 bases and J lost 5; bases outside the gene matches: 8. The CDR3 has 15 amino acids. FACS was used to enrich TEMRA cells, whereas the CD8+ and CD4+ T cells were obtained by negative isolation. Random-hexamer reverse transcription was applied to about 0.5 to 1 ug RNA. The immunoSEQ assay covered 54 Vbeta and 13 Jbeta segments for CDR3. MiXCR, run by TCRdb on the immunoSEQ multiplex PCR reads, gives a single entry per CDR3 protein. The table records fewer than 300,000 distinct CDR3 sequences, approximately 81% of them present only once. These data originate in a study of CD8 T cells in Susac syndrome.

J is TRBJ2-7 and V is TRBV18, with 9 bases matching TRBD1. Input material: CD8+ T cells from PBMCs. This clonotype was obtained from a human donor with multiple sclerosis. The CDR3 nucleotides are TGTGCCAGCTCACCCTACAGGGGGCAATTTGACGAGCAGTACTTC. Its protein is CASSPYRGQFDEQYF.